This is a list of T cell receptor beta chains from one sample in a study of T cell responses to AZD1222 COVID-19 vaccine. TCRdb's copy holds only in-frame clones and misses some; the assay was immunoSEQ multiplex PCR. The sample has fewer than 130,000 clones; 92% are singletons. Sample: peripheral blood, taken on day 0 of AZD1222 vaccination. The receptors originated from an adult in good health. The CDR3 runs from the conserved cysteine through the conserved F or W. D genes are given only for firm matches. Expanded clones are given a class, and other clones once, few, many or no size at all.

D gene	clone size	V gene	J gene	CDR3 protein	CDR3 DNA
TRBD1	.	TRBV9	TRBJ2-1	CASSVAGGPYNEQFF	TGTGCCAGCAGCGTAGCAGGGGGTCCATACAATGAGCAGTTCTTC
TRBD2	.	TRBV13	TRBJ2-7	CASSLLAGESYEQYF	TGTGCCAGCAGTTTACTAGCGGGTGAATCCTACGAGCAGTACTTC
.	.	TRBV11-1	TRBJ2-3	CASSFSQTTDTQYF	TGTGCCAGCAGCTTTTCACAGACTACAGATACGCAGTATTTT
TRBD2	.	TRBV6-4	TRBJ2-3	CASSDSTSGGADTQYF	TGTGCCAGCAGTGACTCGACTAGCGGGGGGGCAGATACGCAGTATTTT
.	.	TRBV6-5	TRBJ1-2	CASSYSGAYGYTF	TGTGCCAGCAGTTACTCAGGGGCATATGGCTACACCTTC
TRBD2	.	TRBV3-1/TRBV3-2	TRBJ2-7	CASSPRWTSGSEYF	TGTGCCAGCAGTCCGAGGTGGACTAGCGGGAGTGAGTACTTC
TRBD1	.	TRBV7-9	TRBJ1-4	CASSLSQGAYEKLFF	TGTGCCAGCAGCTTATCCCAGGGGGCTTATGAAAAACTGTTTTTT
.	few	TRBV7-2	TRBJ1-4	CASSLTGTIEKLFF	TGTGCCAGCAGCCTTACGGGAACAATCGAAAAACTGTTTTTT
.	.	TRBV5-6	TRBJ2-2	CASTPWERNTGELFF	TGTGCCAGCACCCCCTGGGAAAGGAACACCGGGGAGCTGTTTTTT
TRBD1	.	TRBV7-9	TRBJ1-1	CASSYTGDTEAFF	TGTGCCAGCAGCTATACAGGGGACACTGAAGCTTTCTTT
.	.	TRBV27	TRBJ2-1	CASSFTGLSYNEQFF	TGTGCCAGCAGTTTTACGGGCCTCTCCTACAATGAGCAGTTCTTC
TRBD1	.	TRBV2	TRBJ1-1	CASILGTGPGTEAFF	TGTGCCAGCATTCTCGGGACAGGGCCGGGGACTGAAGCTTTCTTT
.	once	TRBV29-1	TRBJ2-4	CSVEPQGLSIQYF	TGCAGCGTTGAGCCCCAGGGTTTAAGCATTCAGTACTTC
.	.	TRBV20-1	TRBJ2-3	CSASYGGGTDTQYF	TGCAGTGCTAGTTATGGGGGCGGCACAGATACGCAGTATTTT
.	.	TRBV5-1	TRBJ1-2	CASSLQANYGYTF	TGCGCCAGCAGCTTGCAGGCAAACTATGGCTACACCTTC
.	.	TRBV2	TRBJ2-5	CASSETETQYF	TGTGCCAGCAGTGAAACTGAGACCCAGTACTTC
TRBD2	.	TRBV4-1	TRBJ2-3	CASSPTGQREGRGADTQYF	TGCGCCAGCAGCCCTACCGGCCAGCGGGAGGGCCGAGGGGCAGATACGCAGTATTTT
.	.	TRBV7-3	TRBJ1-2	CASSLTGYGYTF	TGTGCCAGCAGCTTAACTGGGTATGGCTACACCTTC
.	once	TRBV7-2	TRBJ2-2	CASSLAGIGELFF	TGTGCCAGCAGCTTAGCAGGGATCGGGGAGCTGTTTTTT
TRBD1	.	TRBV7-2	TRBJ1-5	CASSFEGAGQPQHF	TGTGCCAGCAGCTTTGAGGGGGCCGGTCAGCCCCAGCATTTT
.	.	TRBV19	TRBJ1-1	CASSRGVNTEAFF	TGTGCCAGTAGTCGCGGGGTGAACACTGAAGCTTTCTTT
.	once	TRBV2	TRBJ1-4	CASHRGTNEKLFF	TGTGCCAGCCATCGGGGGACTAATGAAAAACTGTTTTTT
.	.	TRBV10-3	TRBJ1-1	CAIRPGQQDTEAFF	TGTGCCATCAGGCCGGGACAACAGGACACTGAAGCTTTCTTT
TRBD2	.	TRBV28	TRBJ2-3	CASSPPSGSGTDTQYF	TGTGCCAGCAGTCCTCCTAGCGGGAGTGGAACAGATACGCAGTATTTT
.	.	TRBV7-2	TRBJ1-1	CASSRQRATEAFF	TGTGCCAGCAGCCGGCAGAGAGCCACTGAAGCTTTCTTT
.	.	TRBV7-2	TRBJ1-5	CASRGGEYSNQPQHF	TGTGCCAGCAGGGGGGGGGAATATAGCAATCAGCCCCAGCATTTT
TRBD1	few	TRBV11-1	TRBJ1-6	CASSRTGNNSPLHF	TGTGCCAGCAGCAGGACAGGGAATAATTCACCCCTCCACTTT
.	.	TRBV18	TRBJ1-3	CASSPGLTRAGNTIYF	TGTGCCAGCTCACCAGGGCTGACACGGGCTGGAAACACCATATATTTT
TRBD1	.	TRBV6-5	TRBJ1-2	CASSYGPGGAYGYTF	TGTGCCAGCAGTTACGGACCAGGGGGCGCGTATGGCTACACCTTC
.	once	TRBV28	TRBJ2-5	CASGRGLGETQYF	TGTGCCAGCGGCAGGGGCCTGGGTGAGACCCAGTACTTC
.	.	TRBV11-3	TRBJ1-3	CASSLEAGTGNTIYF	TGTGCCAGCAGCTTAGAAGCCGGGACTGGAAACACCATATATTTT
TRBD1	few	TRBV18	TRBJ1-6	CASSPNRGNSPLHF	TGTGCCAGCTCACCGAACAGGGGTAATTCACCCCTCCACTTT
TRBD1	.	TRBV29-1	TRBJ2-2	CSFDRGNTGELFF	TGCAGCTTTGACAGGGGGAACACCGGGGAGCTGTTTTTT
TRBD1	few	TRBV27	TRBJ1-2	CASSLSTGMYGYTF	TGTGCCAGCAGTTTATCGACAGGGATGTACGGCTACACCTTC
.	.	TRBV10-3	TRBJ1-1	CAISERQEETEAFF	TGTGCCATCAGTGAGAGGCAGGAAGAAACTGAAGCTTTCTTT
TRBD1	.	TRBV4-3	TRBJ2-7	CASSQRLYQGAYEQYF	TGCGCCAGCAGCCAACGCCTTTACCAGGGGGCCTACGAGCAGTACTTC
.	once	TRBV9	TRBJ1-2	CASSVGRTPFGYTF	TGTGCCAGCAGCGTAGGCAGGACCCCTTTTGGCTACACCTTC
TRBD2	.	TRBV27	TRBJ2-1	CASREYRTSGNPNEQFF	TGTGCCAGCAGAGAATATCGGACTAGCGGGAACCCCAATGAGCAGTTCTTC
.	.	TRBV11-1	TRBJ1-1	CASSTGANTEAFF	TGTGCCAGCTCTACTGGGGCGAACACTGAAGCTTTCTTT
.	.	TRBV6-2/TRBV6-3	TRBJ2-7	CASSQAPGNYEQYF	TGTGCCAGCAGTCAGGCCCCCGGGAACTACGAGCAGTACTTC
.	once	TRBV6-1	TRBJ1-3	CASSESSGNTIYF	TGTGCCAGCAGTGAATCGAGTGGAAACACCATATATTTT
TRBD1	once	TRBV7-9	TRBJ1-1	CASSSRGQVLPEAFF	TGTGCCAGCAGCTCCCGTGGACAGGTGCTACCTGAAGCTTTCTTT